This TCR beta chain emerged from a study of patients and donors after allogeneic stem cell transplantation (TCRdb year 2020). V and J lose 5 bases and 3 bases, and a span of 6 bases separates them. The CDR3 runs 12 amino acids, cysteine and phenylalanine included. Only CDR3 DNA is held: 36 bases, read in frame from base 1. Library creation used RT-PCR. The instrument was a NextSeq 550. TCRdb's own reprocessing of the public reads used fastp at Q25 and MiXCR and kept productive beta chains. Each entry is one CDR3 protein sequence, shown with its most common DNA and genes. This sample is represented by 80,000 to 90,000 distinct CDR3 sequences; 48% of them were singletons. The top ten constitute roughly two thirds of the sample. About this clonotype: The antigen it binds to is not known. Base qualities were left out, and no much larger clone turns up one base away.

The specimen sequenced was blood, either unsorted or a sorted T cell fraction (not recorded which). The chain couples TRBV12-3 or TRBV12-4 to TRBJ2-3, with no reliable assignment of the D segment. The sequence was collected from a human donor who was either an allogeneic HSCT recipient or a stem cell or donor lymphocyte infusion donor (not recorded which). It is not recorded whose cells these are; they may come from a transplant donor. Here the CDR3 is given as CASSLGTDTQYF. The sequence in DNA is TGTGCCAGCAGTCTAGGAACAGATACGCAGTATTTT.